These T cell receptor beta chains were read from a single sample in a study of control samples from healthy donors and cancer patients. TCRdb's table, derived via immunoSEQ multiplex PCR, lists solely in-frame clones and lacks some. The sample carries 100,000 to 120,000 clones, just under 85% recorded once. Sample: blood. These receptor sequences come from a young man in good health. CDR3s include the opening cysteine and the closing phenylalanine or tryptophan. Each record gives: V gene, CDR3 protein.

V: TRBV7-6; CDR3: CASSRLGQGDSPLHF
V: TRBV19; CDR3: CASTGLFSNQPQHF
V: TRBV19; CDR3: CASSRLGRSETQYF
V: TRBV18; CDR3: CASSPGRQEQREKLFF
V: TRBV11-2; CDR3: CASSLAGGDSTDTQYF
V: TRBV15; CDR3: CATSRSGASTDTQYF
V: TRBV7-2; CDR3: CASSLVGGANTGELFF
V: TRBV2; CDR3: CASGQGTYEQYF
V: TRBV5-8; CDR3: CASSLTGSNQPQHF
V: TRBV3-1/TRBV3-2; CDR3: CASSQDPQDTQYF
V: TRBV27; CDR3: CASSLLTSGESGANVLTF
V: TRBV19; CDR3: CASSSWDRRVSGNTIYF
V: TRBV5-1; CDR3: CASSLDISTRTLMETQYF
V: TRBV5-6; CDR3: CASSSGQGGFQPQHF
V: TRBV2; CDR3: CASSEPLGQSTDTQYF
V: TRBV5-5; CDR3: CASSLGQTSSYNSPLHF
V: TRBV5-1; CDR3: CASRPHQEYTEAFF
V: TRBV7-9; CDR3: CASRHSGDLYEQYF
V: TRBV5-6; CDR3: CASSLAGFNQPQHF
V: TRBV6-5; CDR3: CASNDNRGTRYGYTF
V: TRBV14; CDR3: CASSLRFGSASRKQETQYF
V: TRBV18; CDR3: CASSQQGSYNSPLHF
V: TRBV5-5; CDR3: CASRKQGQAGYTF
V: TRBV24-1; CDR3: CATSDWENGQFF
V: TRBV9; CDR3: CASSVGAGQNEQFF
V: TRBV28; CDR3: CASSPNSGNTIYF
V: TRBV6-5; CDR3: CASGGGGVGLEQFF
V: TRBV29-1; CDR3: CSVLTSGNEQYF
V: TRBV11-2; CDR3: CASSPLITRGRGSYEQYF
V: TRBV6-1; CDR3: CASSEAALAKNIQYF
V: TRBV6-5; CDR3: CASSYSAFNKAGELFF
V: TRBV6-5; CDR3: CASSYKALTFSYEQYF
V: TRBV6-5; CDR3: CASSTLGGNEQFF
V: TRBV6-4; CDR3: CASSDGLLGGYTF
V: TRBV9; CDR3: CASSVPGRDYGYTF
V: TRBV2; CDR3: CASSEGTGPTDTQYF
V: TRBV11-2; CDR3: CASRLDTQYF
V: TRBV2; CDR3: CASSLVDEQFF
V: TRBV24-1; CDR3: CATGRSTGGRIDTEAFF
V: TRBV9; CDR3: CASTTSFEDTQYF
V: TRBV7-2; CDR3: CASSLALQGGSGTEAFF
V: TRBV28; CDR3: CATRIVTSKTQYF
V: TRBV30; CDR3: CAWTGPWTGSSYEQYF
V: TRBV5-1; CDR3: CASSLAGVETQYF
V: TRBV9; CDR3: CASSVVLGAGGLHSSYNEQFF